The present entry profiles one T cell receptor beta chain with its context. The antigen is undetermined. The method was immunoSEQ multiplex PCR; TCRdb's version includes in-frame clones alone and lacks a portion of them. The sample has about 120,000 clones, 89% seen once. Trimming pared 3 bases from V and 6 bases from J, leaving 5 bases between. The CDR3 is 12 residues long. The germline CDR1 and CDR2 sequences are MNHEY and SVGAGI. The data stem from a study of cytomegalovirus exposure and HLA in healthy donors. Regarding the study as a whole: There were 150 to 200 TCR beta chains listed as cytomegalovirus-associated. Subsequent analysis revealed that first-cohort TCR clusters tended to co-occur in the 120 or so validation repertoires. Most TCR sequences were seen very rarely across donors, but some public TCRs occurred in many.

The chain couples TRBV6-5 to TRBJ2-2; D call uncertain. The sequencing input was PBMCs. The TCR originated in a woman between 18 and 29 years old in good health and CMV-seronegative. The CDR3 protein is CASSYLSGELFF. CDR3 sequence (DNA): TGTGCCAGCAGTTATCTGTCCGGGGAGCTGTTTTTT.